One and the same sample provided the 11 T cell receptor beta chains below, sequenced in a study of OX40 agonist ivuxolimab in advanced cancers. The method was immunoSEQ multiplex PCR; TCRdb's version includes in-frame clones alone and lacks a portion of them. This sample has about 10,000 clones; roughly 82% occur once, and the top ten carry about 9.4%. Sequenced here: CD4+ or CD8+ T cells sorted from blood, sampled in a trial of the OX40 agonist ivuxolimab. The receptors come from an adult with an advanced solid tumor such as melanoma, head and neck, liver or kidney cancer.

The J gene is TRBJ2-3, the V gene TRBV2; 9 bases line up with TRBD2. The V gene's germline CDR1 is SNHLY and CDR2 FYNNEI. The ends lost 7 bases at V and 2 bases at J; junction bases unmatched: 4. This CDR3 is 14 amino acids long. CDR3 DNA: TGTGCCAGCATCGGACTAGCGAACACAGATACGCAGTATTTT. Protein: CASIGLANTDTQYF.

CDR3 DNA: TGTGCCTGGAGTCTAACGGGAGTATACGAGCAGTACTTC. It codes for CAWSLTGVYEQYF. The gene calls are TRBV30 and TRBJ2-7; the D gene is possibly TRBD2 (6 bases). CDR3 size: 13 residues. CDR1 GTSNPN and CDR2 SVGIG come from the germline V gene (reference sequence). V dropped 2 bases and J dropped 4 bases, with 12 bases sitting between them.

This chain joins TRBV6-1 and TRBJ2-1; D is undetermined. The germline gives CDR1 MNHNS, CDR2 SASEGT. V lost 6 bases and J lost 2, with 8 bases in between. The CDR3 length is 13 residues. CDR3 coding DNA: TGTGCCAGCAGCCCGCGAGCCTACAATGAGCAGTTCTTC. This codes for CASSPRAYNEQFF.

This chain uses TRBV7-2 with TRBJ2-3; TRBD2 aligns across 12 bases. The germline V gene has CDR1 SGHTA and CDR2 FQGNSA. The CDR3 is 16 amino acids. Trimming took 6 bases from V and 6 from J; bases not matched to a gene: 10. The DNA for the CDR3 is TGTGCCAGCAGGACCCTAGCGGGAGGGCTGTTTGATACGCAGTATTTT. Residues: CASRTLAGGLFDTQYF.

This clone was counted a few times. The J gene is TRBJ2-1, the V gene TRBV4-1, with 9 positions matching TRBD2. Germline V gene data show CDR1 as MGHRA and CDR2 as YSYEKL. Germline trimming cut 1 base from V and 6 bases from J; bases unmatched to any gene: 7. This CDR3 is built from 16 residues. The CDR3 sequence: CASSQGPGTSSNEQFF. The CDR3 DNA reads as TGCGCCAGCAGCCAAGGCCCCGGGACTAGCTCCAATGAGCAGTTCTTC.

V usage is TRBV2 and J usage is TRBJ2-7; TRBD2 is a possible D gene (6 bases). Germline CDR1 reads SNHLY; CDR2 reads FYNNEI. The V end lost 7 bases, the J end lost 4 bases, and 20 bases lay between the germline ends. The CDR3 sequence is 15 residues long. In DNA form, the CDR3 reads TGTGCCAGCACCCCTCCGCCGGGGGTTTCGTACGAGCAGTACTTC. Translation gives CASTPPPGVSYEQYF.

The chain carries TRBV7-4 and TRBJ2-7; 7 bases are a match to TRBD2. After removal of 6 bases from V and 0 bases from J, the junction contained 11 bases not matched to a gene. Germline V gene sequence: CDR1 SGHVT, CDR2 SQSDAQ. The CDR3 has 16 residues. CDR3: CASRPPAGGSSYEQYF. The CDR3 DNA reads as TGTGCCAGCAGACCTCCCGCCGGGGGGAGCTCCTACGAGCAGTACTTC.

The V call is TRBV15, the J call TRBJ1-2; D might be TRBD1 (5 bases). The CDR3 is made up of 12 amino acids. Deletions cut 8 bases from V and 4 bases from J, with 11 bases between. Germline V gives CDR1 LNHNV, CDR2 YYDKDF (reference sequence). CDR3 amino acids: CATGGGSYGYTF. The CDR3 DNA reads TGTGCCACCGGGGGAGGGTCCTATGGCTACACCTTC. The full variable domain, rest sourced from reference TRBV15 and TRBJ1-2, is DAMVIQNPRYQVTQFGKPVTLSCSQTLNHNVMYWYQQKSSQAPKLLFHYYDKDFNNEADTPDNFQSRRPNTSFCFLDIRSPGLGDTAMYLCATGGGSYGYTFGSGTRLTVV.

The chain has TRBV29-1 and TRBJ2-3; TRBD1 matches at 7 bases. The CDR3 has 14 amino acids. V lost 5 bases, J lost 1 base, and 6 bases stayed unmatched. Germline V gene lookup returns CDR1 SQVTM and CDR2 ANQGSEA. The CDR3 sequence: CSVQYRGGTDTQYF. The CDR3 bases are TGCAGCGTTCAATACAGGGGCGGCACAGATACGCAGTATTTT.

The CDR3 bases are TGTGCCAGCAGCGGGACCACCGGGGAGCTGTTTTTT. Its protein is CASSGTTGELFF. The gene calls are TRBV9 and TRBJ2-2; D gene ambiguous. V lost 3 bases, J lost 4 bases, and 4 bases lay in between. Germline CDR1 and CDR2: SGDLS and YYNGEE. The CDR3 runs to 12 residues.

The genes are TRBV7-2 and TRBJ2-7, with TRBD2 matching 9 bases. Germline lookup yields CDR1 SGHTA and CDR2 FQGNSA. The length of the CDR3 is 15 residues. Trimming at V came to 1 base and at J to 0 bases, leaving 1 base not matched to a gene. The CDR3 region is CASSLVREGSYEQYF. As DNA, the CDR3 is TGTGCCAGCAGCTTAGTGCGGGAGGGCTCCTACGAGCAGTACTTC.